A single sample is the source of the 15 T cell receptor beta chains below, sequenced in a study of human T cells and chemical hapten exposure. TCRdb fed the RACE reads into MiXCR, producing one record per CDR3 protein. Altogether some 300,000 distinct CDR3 sequences are present, approximately 5% being singletons, with the ten largest covering about 7.7%. Indicated time point: pre-sensitization, week 0. Stated treatment: therapeutic diphenylcyclopropenone sensitization with weekly scalp DPC. Here the sequenced sample was whole blood, taken in connection with sensitization to the hapten diphenylcyclopropenone (DPC). The receptors stem from a woman younger than 30 with alopecia areata. Some clones in this sample may be carry-over from other donors' samples.

This clonotype has a count of ten or more. The chain uses TRBV12-3 or TRBV12-4 and TRBJ2-1; weak D call: TRBD2 (6 bases). The CDR3 is made up of 17 amino acids. V was clipped by 3 bases and J by 4 bases, with 19 bases between them. CDR3 coding DNA: TGTGCCAGCAGTTTGGGGGGAGGTGTCGGGTCGTACAATGAGCAGTTCTTC. It codes for CASSLGGGVGSYNEQFF.

This clonotype has more than one count but fewer than ten. The V gene is TRBV7-2, the J gene TRBJ1-6; D is perhaps TRBD1 (6 bases). Germline V gives CDR1 SGHTA, CDR2 FQGNSA. This CDR3 region has 16 residues. V was shortened by 1 base and J by 10 bases, with 17 bases between the two germline ends. This chain's CDR3 is CASSLGGGANRSPLHF. The DNA of the CDR3 is TGTGCCAGCAGCTTAGGAGGGGGGGCTAATCGGTCACCCCTCCACTTT.

This clonotype came up many times. The chain joins TRBV6-2 or TRBV6-3 to TRBJ2-5; weak D call: TRBD2 (7 bases). There are 18 residues in the CDR3. CDR1 and CDR2 from the germline V gene are MNHEY and SVGEGT. Trimming took off 6 bases at V and 5 bases at J, with 28 bases between the two ends. The DNA of the CDR3 is TGTGCCAGCAGACACGAGGCTCTATCGGGGGGCCGTGGTGAGACCCAGTACTTC. It translates to CASRHEALSGGRGETQYF.

This clonotype was recorded at least ten times. This sequence joins TRBV11-2 and TRBJ2-5; D possibly corresponds to TRBD1 (5 bases). The CDR3 extends over 15 amino acids. Trimming removed 4 bases at V and 5 bases at J, with 17 bases between. CDR1 is SGHAT and CDR2 is FQNNGV in the germline V gene. CDR3 amino acids: CASSSGGWGEETQYF. CDR3 nucleotide sequence: TGTGCCAGCAGCTCTGGTGGTTGGGGCGAGGAGACCCAGTACTTC.

This clonotype appeared a few times. The chain carries TRBV28 and TRBJ1-2, with 10 bases matching TRBD1. The trim removed 6 bases at V and 6 bases at J, leaving 7 bases unmatched. CDR3 length equals 14 residues. The germline CDR1 and CDR2 sequences are MDHEN and SYDVKM. The CDR3 is CASRGTGEINGYTF. CDR3 sequence (DNA): TGTGCCAGCAGGGGGACAGGGGAAATCAATGGCTACACCTTC.

This clonotype was recorded a few times. This chain uses TRBV11-2 with TRBJ2-4; D may be TRBD2 (6 bases). Trimming took 5 bases from V and 2 from J, leaving 22 bases between them. The CDR3 runs to 18 residues. Per the germline V gene, CDR1 is SGHAT and CDR2 is FQNNGV. CDR3 loop: CASSPGTAAGWTKNIQYF. The DNA for the CDR3 is TGTGCCAGCAGCCCCGGGACTGCTGCTGGGTGGACCAAAAACATTCAGTACTTC.

This clonotype has only a few counts. The V gene is TRBV2, the J gene TRBJ2-1; D assignment may be TRBD1 or TRBD2 (7 bases each). V gave up 9 bases and J gave up 9 bases, with 24 bases separating them. CDR3 length equals 15 residues. Germline lookup yields CDR1 SNHLY and CDR2 FYNNEI. CDR3 sequence (DNA): TGTGCCAGAGAGGGACAGCGGGGCCCAAGGATTGAGCAGTTCTTC. Residues: CAREGQRGPRIEQFF.

The sample holds many counts of this clonotype. This chain connects TRBV7-3 to TRBJ1-3, with D tentatively TRBD1 (5 bases). Looked up from germline, CDR1 is SGHTA and CDR2 is FQGTGA. This CDR3 is built from 16 residues. Trimming cost V 4 bases and J 0 bases, with 13 bases left between them. The DNA of the CDR3 is TGTGCCAGCAGCTCGGGGGACGCTTCCTCTGGAAACACCATATATTTT. The encoded protein is CASSSGDASSGNTIYF.

This clonotype occurred many times. The CDR3 nucleotides are TGTGCCAGCAGCTTGGGATGGGGTGGGGGCGATGACTACGAGCAGTACTTC. Translated, it gives CASSLGWGGGDDYEQYF. This rearrangement joins TRBV5-8 to TRBJ2-7; D may be TRBD1 (6 bases). CDR3 size: 17 residues. In germline, CDR1 is SGHTS, CDR2 YDEGEE. V lost 0 bases and J lost 3, with 19 bases in between.

V usage is TRBV6-5 and J usage is TRBJ1-1, with unresolved D. The CDR3 covers 15 residues. V lost 0 bases and J lost 1, with 9 bases in between. Germline values: CDR1 MNHEY, CDR2 SVGAGI. CDR3 sequence: CASSYSTSPNTEAFF. CDR3 sequence (DNA): TGTGCCAGCAGTTACTCGACCAGCCCGAACACTGAAGCTTTCTTT.

This clonotype has a handful of counts. V usage is TRBV7-9 and J usage is TRBJ1-5; D is ambiguous. Trimming left V 3 bases short and J 5 bases short, with 8 bases between. From germline, CDR1 is SEHNR and CDR2 FQNEAQ (reference sequence). This CDR3 contains 13 residues. Here the CDR3 DNA reads TGTGCCAGCAGCTTTAGTTTAGATCAGCCCCAGCATTTT. Its protein is CASSFSLDQPQHF.

This clonotype was picked up a small number of times. This rearrangement joins TRBV4-2 to TRBJ2-3; no clear D. Germline V gene sequence: CDR1 LGHNA, CDR2 YNFKEQ. V was cut by 0 bases and J by 1 base, with 5 bases left in between. The CDR3 has 14 residues. The CDR3 DNA reads as TGTGCCAGCAGCCAAGATATGGGCACAGATACGCAGTATTTT. Protein: CASSQDMGTDTQYF.

CDR3 nucleotide sequence: TGTGCCAGCAGCCAAGGGTATTTCGCGGGACAGGGGAACATTTGTGGAGCAGATACGCAGTATTTT. It specifies CASSQGYFAGQGNICGADTQYF. The chain couples TRBV4-2 to TRBJ2-3; 10 bases match TRBD1. J lost 4 bases, V lost 1 base, and 23 bases had no gene match. Germline V gene sequence: CDR1 LGHNA, CDR2 YNFKEQ. The CDR3 contains 22 residues.

The chain links TRBV27 to TRBJ1-6; 7 bases are shared with TRBD1. The germline V gene encodes CDR1 MNHEY and CDR2 SMNVEV (reference sequence). V lost 7 bases, J lost 11 bases, and 8 bases stayed unmatched. The CDR3 is 13 residues long. The CDR3 nucleotides read TGTGCCAGCACACCGGACAGGTTAACACCCCTCCACTTT. Its protein is CASTPDRLTPLHF.

The table lists this clonotype with many counts. The chain joins TRBV28 to TRBJ1-1; D is unresolved. Germline loops: CDR1 MDHEN, CDR2 SYDVKM. Trimming pared 5 bases from V and 0 bases from J, leaving 10 bases between. The CDR3 runs 14 residues. The CDR3 DNA sequence: TGTGCCAGCAGTCCATTCGGGCTGAACACTGAAGCTTTCTTT. Amino acid sequence: CASSPFGLNTEAFF.